This T cell receptor beta chain was captured by sequencing in a study of memory CD4+ T cells and cytomegalovirus serostatus. Study-wide background: This sample comes from healthy Belgian adults, roughly nine CMV seropositive, some 22 seronegative. The study's findings and limits: CD4+ memory repertoires contained 67 of 164 reported CMV TCRbeta sequences.

Single viable CD3+CD4+CD8-CD45RO+ cells were sorted as the memory CD4+ T cells. After thawing, CD4+ T cells were positively selected. As processed by the authors: Out-of-frame sequences were removed, leaving about 2.2 million distinct TCRbeta sequences. The method was immunoSEQ multiplex PCR; TCRdb's version includes in-frame clones alone and lacks a portion of them. V and J calls and clone size come straight from that table; D and trimming were deduced from the DNA. The data contain around 63,000 clones, 80% of them singletons. Comment on this clone: Its antigen is currently unknown.

The CDR3 is made up of 16 amino acids. The germline gives CDR1 SEHNR, CDR2 FQNEAQ (reference sequence). Losses at the gene ends were 5 bases for V and 7 bases for J; bases not matched to a gene: 13. This receptor was identified in an adult in good health and CMV-seronegative. Some clones in this sample may be carry-over from other donors' samples. The genes are TRBV7-9 and TRBJ2-2; 7 nucleotides align to TRBD2. Material for sequencing was memory CD4+ T cells from blood. CDR3 region: CASSPASGLKGGELFF. The CDR3 DNA is TGTGCCAGCAGCCCGGCTAGCGGCCTTAAGGGCGGGGAGCTGTTTTTT. Supplemented by reference TRBV7-9 and TRBJ2-2, the full variable domain reads DTGVSQNPRHKITKRGQNVTFRCDPISEHNRLYWYRQTLGQGPEFLTYFQNEAQLEKSRLLSDRFSAERPKGSFSTLEIQRTEQGDSAMYLCASSPASGLKGGELFFGEGSRLTVL.